This T cell receptor beta chain was recovered during a study of cytomegalovirus exposure and HLA in healthy donors. Study context: As an earlier analysis found, about 179 million T cells yielded some 120 million unique TCR beta sequences.

Regarding this clone: The antigen remains undetermined.

The study's findings and limits: Some public TCRs appeared in many individuals, while most sequences were rare. The authors listed about 170 TCR beta chains as cytomegalovirus-associated. Data from an earlier analysis indicated that most TCR beta V segments were productive either about 87% or about 30% of the time.

Trimming removed 2 bases from V and 9 bases from J, with 14 bases in between. Germline CDR1 and CDR2: GTSNPN and SVGIG (reference sequence). This CDR3 is built from 13 residues. The primer mix had 60 Vbeta and 13 Jbeta primers. Sequencing used immunoSEQ multiplex PCR; TCRdb keeps in-frame clones, though not all of them. This sample has 65,000 to 95,000 clones, with 79% found just once. The source is a man between 25 and 39 years old in good health and CMV-seronegative. This chain uses TRBV30 with TRBJ1-5; no firm D call. The sample consisted of PBMCs. The CDR3 DNA reads as TGTGCCTGGAGTCCCGGCGCTCGGGGGCCCCAGCATTTT. Amino acids: CAWSPGARGPQHF.